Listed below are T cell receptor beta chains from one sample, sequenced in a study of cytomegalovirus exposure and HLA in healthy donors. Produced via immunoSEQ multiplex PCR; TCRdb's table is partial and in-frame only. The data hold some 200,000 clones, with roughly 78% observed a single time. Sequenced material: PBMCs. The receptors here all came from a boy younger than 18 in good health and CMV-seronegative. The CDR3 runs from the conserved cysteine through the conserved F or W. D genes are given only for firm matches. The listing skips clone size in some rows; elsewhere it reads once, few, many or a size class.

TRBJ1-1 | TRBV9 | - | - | CASSPEGRNTNMNTEAFF | TGTGCCAGCAGCCCAGAAGGTCGGAATACTAACATGAACACTGAAGCTTTCTTT
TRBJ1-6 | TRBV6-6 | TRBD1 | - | CASSYSNRGNSPLHF | TGTGCCAGCAGTTACTCGAACAGGGGTAATTCACCCCTCCACTTT
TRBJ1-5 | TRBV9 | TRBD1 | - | CASSLGPTGNNQPQHF | TGTGCCAGCAGCCTGGGGCCGACAGGGAACAATCAGCCCCAGCATTTT
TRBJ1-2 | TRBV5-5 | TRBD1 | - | CASSLVPGQGYGYTF | TGTGCCAGCAGCTTGGTTCCGGGACAGGGATATGGCTACACCTTC
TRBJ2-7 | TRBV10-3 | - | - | CAISVGGSYEQYF | TGTGCCATCAGTGTTGGCGGATCTTACGAGCAGTACTTC
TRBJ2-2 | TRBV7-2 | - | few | CASSPGRANTGELFF | TGTGCCAGCAGCCCCGGGCGGGCGAACACCGGGGAGCTGTTTTTT
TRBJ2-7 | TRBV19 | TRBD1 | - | CASSAPGQNIYEQYF | TGTGCCAGTAGTGCCCCGGGACAGAACATCTACGAGCAGTACTTC
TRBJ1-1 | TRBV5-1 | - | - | CASSPQTVNTEAFF | TGCGCCAGCAGCCCCCAGACAGTTAACACTGAAGCTTTCTTT
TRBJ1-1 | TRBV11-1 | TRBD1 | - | CASSTYRGSRNTEAFF | TGTGCCAGCAGCACCTACAGGGGGTCCCGGAACACTGAAGCTTTCTTT
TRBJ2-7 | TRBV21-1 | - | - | CASSAPPGATPSYEQYF | TGTGCCAGCAGCGCACCTCCAGGGGCCACCCCATCCTACGAGCAGTACTTC
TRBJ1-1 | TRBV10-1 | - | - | CASSEWAGPVNTEAFF | TGCGCCAGCAGTGAGTGGGCAGGGCCCGTGAACACTGAAGCTTTCTTT
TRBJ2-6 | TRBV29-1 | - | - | CSVHDSLGANVLTF | TGCAGCGTTCACGACAGCCTTGGTGCCAACGTCCTGACTTTC
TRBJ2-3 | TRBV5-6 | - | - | CASSILTDTQYF | TGTGCCAGCAGCATCCTCACAGATACGCAGTATTTT
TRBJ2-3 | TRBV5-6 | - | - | CASSLARRGTQYF | TGTGCCAGCAGCTTGGCCCGCCGGGGTACGCAGTATTTT
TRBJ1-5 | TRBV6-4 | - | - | CASSESGGGNQPQHF | TGTGCCAGCAGTGAATCGGGGGGCGGCAATCAGCCCCAGCATTTT
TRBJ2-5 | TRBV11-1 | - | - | CASSLSEGGWETQYF | TGTGCCAGCAGCTTATCTGAGGGTGGTTGGGAGACCCAGTACTTC
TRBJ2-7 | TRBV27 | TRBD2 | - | CASSLRNWAGENPEQYF | TGTGCCAGCAGTTTAAGGAACTGGGCGGGAGAAAATCCCGAGCAGTACTTC
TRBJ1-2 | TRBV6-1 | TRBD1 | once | CASGPDRGLGYTF | TGTGCCAGCGGCCCGGACAGGGGGCTTGGCTACACCTTC
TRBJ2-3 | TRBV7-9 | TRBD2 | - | CASSTVAGGRADTQYF | TGTGCCAGCAGCACCGTAGCGGGGGGGCGGGCAGATACGCAGTATTTT
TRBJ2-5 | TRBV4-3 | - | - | CASSQEGRTPQQETQYF | TGCGCCAGCAGCCAAGAGGGGCGGACACCCCAGCAAGAGACCCAGTACTTC
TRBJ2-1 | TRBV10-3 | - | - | CAISESMAGSHNEQFF | TGTGCCATCAGTGAGTCTATGGCGGGAAGCCACAATGAGCAGTTCTTC
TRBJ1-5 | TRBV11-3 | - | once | CASSGSEGHSNQPQHF | TGTGCCAGCAGCGGGTCTGAGGGACACAGCAATCAGCCCCAGCATTTT
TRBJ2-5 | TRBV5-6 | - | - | CASTGDLQETQYF | TGTGCCAGCACAGGGGATCTCCAAGAGACCCAGTACTTC
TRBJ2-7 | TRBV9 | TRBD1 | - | CASSVAPLGQGLSEQYF | TGTGCCAGCAGCGTAGCCCCCCTCGGACAGGGATTATCCGAGCAGTACTTC